The clone carrying this TCR beta chain turned up a few times. Antigen specificity is unknown. The sample comes from a study of blood T cells in healthy people across ages. Study-wide results and limits: Unknown CMV status may confound age-related changes in expanded clones. As naive T cell percentage varied, TCR beta diversity correlated strongly with it.

Every sample yielded at least 6.5 million isolated PBMCs. The CDR3 runs 12 residues. The germline V gene has CDR1 SQVTM and CDR2 ANQGSEA. The V end lost 6 bases, the J end lost 1 base, and 7 bases lay between the germline ends. PCR was performed a second time for roughly 7 to 12 cycles using a sample-barcoded 5' primer and a J-beta primer mix. TCRdb independently ran MiXCR on the 5' RACE reads; one entry per CDR3 protein. The table has 650,000 to 700,000 distinct CDR3 sequences, more than 45% seen once. The gene calls are TRBV29-1 and TRBJ1-3, with D maybe TRBD1 (5 bases). This TCR was sampled from an elderly woman in good health. Material: blood. Here the CDR3 DNA reads TGCAGCGTCGGGGGTTCTGGAAACACCATATATTTT. Protein sequence: CSVGGSGNTIYF.